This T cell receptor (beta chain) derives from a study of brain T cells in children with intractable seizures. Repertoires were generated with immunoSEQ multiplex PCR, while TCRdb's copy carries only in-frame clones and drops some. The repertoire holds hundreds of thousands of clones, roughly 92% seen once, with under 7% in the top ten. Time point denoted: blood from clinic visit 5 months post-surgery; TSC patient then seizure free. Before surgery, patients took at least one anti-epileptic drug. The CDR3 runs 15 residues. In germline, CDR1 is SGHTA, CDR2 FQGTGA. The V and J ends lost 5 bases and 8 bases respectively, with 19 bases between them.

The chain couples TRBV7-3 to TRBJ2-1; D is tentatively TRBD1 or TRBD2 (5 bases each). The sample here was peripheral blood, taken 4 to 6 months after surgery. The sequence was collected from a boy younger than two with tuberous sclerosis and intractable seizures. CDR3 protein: CASSQLGEHLDEQFF. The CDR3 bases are TGTGCCAGCAGCCAATTGGGGGAGCATCTGGATGAGCAGTTCTTC.